Described below is a single T cell receptor beta chain sequence and its context. The antigen is unknown. Profiling relied on immunoSEQ multiplex PCR, and the TCRdb table lists in-frame clones only, not all of them. This sample carries nearly 95,000 clones, around 90% of them seen once, and the ten largest clones take almost 8.5%. The V and J ends lost 5 bases and 4 bases respectively, with 22 bases between them. In germline, CDR1 is LGHDT, CDR2 YNNKEL (reference sequence). CDR3 length: 17 residues. The record originates from a study of T cell responses to AZD1222 COVID-19 vaccine. Study findings and constraints: White British ancestry dominated among donors, who included more females, and clonal diversity was possibly underestimated. Recipients of two AZD1222 doses showed rising Spike-specific TCR breadth and depth. There were vaccine-associated CD4 TCRs across spike, dominant at 160-218 and 743-854.

The J gene is TRBJ2-3, the V gene TRBV3-1 (or the pseudogene TRBV3-2), with TRBD1 as a possible D gene (5 bases). This TCR was recovered from an adult in good health. Sequences were derived from peripheral blood, sampled on day 0 of AZD1222 vaccination. The CDR3 protein is CASSFGNRPGRPDTQYF. CDR3 sequence (DNA): TGTGCCAGCAGCTTTGGAAATCGCCCAGGGCGTCCAGATACGCAGTATTTT.